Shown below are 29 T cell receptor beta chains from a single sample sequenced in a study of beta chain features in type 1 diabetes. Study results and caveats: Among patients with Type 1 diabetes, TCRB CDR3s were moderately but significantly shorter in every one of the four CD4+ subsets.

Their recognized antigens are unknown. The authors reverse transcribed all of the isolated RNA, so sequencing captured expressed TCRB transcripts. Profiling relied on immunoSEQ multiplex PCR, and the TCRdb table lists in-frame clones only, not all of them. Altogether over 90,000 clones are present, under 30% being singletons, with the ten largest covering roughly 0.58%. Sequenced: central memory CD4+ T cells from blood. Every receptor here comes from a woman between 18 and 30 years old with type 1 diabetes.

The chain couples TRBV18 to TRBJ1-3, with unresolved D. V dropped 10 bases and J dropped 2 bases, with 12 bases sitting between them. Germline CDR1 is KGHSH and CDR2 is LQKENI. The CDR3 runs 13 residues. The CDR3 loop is CATAPGAGNTIYF. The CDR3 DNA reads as TGTGCCACCGCCCCCGGGGCTGGAAACACCATATATTTT.

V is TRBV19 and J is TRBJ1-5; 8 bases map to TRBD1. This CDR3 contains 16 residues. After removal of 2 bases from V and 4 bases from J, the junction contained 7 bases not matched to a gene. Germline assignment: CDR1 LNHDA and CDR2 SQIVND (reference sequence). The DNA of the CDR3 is TGTGCCAGTAGTATACATGGCAGGGGGCCGAATCAGCCCCAGCATTTT. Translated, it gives CASSIHGRGPNQPQHF.

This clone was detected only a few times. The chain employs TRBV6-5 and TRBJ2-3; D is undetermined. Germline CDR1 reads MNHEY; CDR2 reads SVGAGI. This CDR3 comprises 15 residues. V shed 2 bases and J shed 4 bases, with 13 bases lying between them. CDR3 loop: CASSYGLGKADTQYF. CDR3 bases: TGTGCCAGCAGTTACGGGCTCGGTAAAGCAGATACGCAGTATTTT.

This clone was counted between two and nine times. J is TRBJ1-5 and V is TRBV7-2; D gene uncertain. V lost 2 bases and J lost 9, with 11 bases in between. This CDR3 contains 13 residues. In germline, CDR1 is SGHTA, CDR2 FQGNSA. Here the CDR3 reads CASSLSPEAPQHF. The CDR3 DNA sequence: TGTGCCAGCAGCTTATCCCCTGAAGCGCCCCAGCATTTT.

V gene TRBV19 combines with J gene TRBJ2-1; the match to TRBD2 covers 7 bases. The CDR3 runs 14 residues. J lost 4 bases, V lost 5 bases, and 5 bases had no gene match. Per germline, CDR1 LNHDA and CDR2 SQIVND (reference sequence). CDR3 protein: CASSHNGRYNEQFF. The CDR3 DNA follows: TGTGCCAGTAGTCATAACGGGAGGTACAATGAGCAGTTCTTC.

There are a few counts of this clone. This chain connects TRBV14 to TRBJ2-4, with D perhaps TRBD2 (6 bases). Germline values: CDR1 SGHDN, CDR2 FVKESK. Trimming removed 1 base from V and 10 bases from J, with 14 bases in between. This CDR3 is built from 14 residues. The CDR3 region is CASSQGWDFSIQYF. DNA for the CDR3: TGTGCCAGCAGCCAAGGATGGGACTTTTCGATTCAGTACTTC.

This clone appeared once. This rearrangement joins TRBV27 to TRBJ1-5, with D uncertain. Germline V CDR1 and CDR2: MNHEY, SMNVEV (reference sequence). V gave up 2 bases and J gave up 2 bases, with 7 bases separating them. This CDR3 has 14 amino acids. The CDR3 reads CASSLTDGNQPQHF. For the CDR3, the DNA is TGTGCCAGCAGTTTAACAGACGGCAATCAGCCCCAGCATTTT.

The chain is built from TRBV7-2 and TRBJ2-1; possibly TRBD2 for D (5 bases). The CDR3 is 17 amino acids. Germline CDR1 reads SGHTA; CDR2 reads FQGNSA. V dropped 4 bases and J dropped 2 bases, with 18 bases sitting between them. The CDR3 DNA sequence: TGTGCCAGCAGCTCAATGGGAGTTCCTTCTACCTACAATGAGCAGTTCTTC. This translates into CASSSMGVPSTYNEQFF.

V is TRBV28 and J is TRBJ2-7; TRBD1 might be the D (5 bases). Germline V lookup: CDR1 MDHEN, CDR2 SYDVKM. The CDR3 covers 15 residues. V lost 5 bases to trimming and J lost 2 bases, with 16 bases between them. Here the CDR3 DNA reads TGTGCCAGCAGTGCCCCCAGGGCCTCCCCCTACGAGCAGTACGTC. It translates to CASSAPRASPYEQYV.

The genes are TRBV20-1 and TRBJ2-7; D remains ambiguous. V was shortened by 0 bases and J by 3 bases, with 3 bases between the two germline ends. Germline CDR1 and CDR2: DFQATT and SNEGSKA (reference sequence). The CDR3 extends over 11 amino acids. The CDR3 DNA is TGCAGTGCTAGAGAGAGCTACGAGCAGTACTTC. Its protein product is CSARESYEQYF.

The CDR3 region is CASSIGLDYTDTQYF. The CDR3 nucleotides read TGTGCCAGTAGTATAGGTTTGGACTACACAGATACGCAGTATTTT. The V gene is TRBV19, the J gene TRBJ2-3; D may be TRBD2 (6 bases). This CDR3 is built from 15 residues. Germline CDR1 and CDR2: LNHDA and SQIVND (reference sequence). V was trimmed by 1 base and J by 2 bases, leaving 10 bases between them.

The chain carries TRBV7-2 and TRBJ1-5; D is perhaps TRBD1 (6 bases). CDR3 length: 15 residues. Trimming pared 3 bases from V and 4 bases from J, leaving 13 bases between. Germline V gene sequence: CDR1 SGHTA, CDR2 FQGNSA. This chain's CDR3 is CASSLGHRNNQPQHF. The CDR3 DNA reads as TGTGCCAGCAGCTTGGGACACAGAAATAATCAGCCCCAGCATTTT.

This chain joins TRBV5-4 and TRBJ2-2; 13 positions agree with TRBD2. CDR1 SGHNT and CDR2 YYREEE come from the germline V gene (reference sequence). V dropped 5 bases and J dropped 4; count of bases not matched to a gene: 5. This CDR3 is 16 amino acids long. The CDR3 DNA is TGTGCCAGCAGTCCACTAGCGGGAGGGCCCACCGGGGAGCTGTTTTTT. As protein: CASSPLAGGPTGELFF.

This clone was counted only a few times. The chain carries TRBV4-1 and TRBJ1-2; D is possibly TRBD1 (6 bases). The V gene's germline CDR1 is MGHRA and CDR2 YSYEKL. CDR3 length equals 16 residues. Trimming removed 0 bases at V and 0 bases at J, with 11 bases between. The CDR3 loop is CASSQDETGPNYGYTF. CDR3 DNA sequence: TGCGCCAGCAGCCAAGACGAAACAGGGCCTAACTATGGCTACACCTTC.

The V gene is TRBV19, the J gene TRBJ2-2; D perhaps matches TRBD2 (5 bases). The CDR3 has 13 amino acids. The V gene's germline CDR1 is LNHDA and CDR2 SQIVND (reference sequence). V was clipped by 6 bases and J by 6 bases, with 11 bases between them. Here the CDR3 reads CASRIGSAGELFF. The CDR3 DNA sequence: TGTGCCAGTAGAATTGGGAGCGCCGGGGAGCTGTTTTTT.

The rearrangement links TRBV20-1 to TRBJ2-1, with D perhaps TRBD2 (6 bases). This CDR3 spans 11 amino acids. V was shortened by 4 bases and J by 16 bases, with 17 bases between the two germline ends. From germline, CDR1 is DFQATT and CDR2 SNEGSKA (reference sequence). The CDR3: CSAIRAGLGFF. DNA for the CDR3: TGCAGTGCTATCCGCGCGGGATTGGGTTTCTTC.

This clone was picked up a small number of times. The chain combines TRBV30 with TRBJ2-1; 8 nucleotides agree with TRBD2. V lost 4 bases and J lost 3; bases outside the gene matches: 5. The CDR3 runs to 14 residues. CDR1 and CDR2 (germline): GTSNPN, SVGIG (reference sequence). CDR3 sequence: CAWNAGGGYNEQFF. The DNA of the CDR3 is TGTGCCTGGAACGCGGGAGGAGGCTACAATGAGCAGTTCTTC.

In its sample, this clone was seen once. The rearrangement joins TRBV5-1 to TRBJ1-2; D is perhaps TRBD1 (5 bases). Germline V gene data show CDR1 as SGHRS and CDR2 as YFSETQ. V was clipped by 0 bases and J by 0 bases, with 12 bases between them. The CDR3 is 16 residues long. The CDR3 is CASSLDGGTTNYGYTF. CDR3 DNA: TGCGCCAGCAGCTTGGATGGGGGGACTACTAACTATGGCTACACCTTC. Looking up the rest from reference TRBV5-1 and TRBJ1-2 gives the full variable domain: KAGVTQTPRYLIKTRGQQVTLSCSPISGHRSVSWYQQTPGQGLQFLFEYFSETQRNKGNFPGRFSGRQFSNSRSEMNVSTLELGDSALYLCASSLDGGTTNYGYTFGSGTRLTVV.

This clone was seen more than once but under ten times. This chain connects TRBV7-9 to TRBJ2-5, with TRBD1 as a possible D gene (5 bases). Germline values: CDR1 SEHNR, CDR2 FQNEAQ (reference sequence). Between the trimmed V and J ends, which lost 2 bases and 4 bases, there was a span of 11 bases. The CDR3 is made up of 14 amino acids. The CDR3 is CASSLSGHSETQYF. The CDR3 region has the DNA TGTGCCAGCAGCTTATCAGGGCATTCAGAGACCCAGTACTTC.

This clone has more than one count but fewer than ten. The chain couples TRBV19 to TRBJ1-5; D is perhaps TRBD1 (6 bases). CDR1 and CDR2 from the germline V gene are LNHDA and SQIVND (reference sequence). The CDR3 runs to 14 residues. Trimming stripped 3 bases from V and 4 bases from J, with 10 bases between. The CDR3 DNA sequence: TGTGCCAGTAGTATCACAGGGATGAATCAGCCCCAGCATTTT. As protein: CASSITGMNQPQHF. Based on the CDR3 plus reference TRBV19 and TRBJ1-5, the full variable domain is DGGITQSPKYLFRKEGQNVTLSCEQNLNHDAMYWYRQDPGQGLRLIYYSQIVNDFQKGDIAEGYSVSREKKESFPLTVTSAQKNPTAFYLCASSITGMNQPQHFGDGTRLSIL.

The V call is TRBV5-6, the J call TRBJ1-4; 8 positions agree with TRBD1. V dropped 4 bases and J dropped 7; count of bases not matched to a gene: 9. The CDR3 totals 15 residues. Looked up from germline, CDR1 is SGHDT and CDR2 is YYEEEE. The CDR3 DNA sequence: TGTGCCAGCAGCCGCGGACAGGGTGAGGGTGAAAAACTGTTTTTT. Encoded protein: CASSRGQGEGEKLFF.

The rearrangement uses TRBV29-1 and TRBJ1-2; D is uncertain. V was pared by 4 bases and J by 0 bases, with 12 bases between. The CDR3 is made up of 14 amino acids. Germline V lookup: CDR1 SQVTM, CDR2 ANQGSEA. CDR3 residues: CSVVQATTNYGYTF. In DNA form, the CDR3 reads TGCAGCGTTGTTCAGGCCACCACTAACTATGGCTACACCTTC. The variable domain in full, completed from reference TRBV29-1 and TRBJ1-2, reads SAVISQKPSRDICQRGTSLTIQCQVDSQVTMMFWYRQQPGQSLTLIATANQGSEATYESGFVIDKFPISRPNLTFSTLTVSNMSPEDSSIYLCSVVQATTNYGYTFGSGTRLTVV.

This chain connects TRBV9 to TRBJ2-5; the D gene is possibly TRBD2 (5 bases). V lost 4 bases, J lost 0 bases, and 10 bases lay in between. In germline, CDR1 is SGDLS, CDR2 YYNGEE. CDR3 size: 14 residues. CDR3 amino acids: CASSRTVYQETQYF. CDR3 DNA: TGTGCCAGCAGCAGGACTGTATACCAAGAGACCCAGTACTTC.

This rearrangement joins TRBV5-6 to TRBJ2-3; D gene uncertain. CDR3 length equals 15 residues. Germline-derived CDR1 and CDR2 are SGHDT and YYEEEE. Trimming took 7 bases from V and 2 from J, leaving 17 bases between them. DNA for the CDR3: TGTGCCAGCGCGCTAGTTCGAGATTACACAGATACGCAGTATTTT. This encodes CASALVRDYTDTQYF. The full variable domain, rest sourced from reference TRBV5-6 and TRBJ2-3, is DAGVTQSPTHLIKTRGQQVTLRCSPKSGHDTVSWYQQALGQGPQFIFQYYEEEERQRGNFPDRFSGHQFPNYSSELNVNALLLGDSALYLCASALVRDYTDTQYFGPGTRLTVL.

The CDR3 sequence is CASRGLAGTGTQYF. The CDR3 nucleotides read TGTGCCAGCAGGGGGCTAGCGGGAACGGGTACGCAGTATTTT. The chain has TRBV14 and TRBJ2-3; 9 bases agree with TRBD2. The CDR3 spans 14 residues. Germline V gene lookup returns CDR1 SGHDN and CDR2 FVKESK. V was clipped by 6 bases and J by 8 bases; unmatched bases: 9.

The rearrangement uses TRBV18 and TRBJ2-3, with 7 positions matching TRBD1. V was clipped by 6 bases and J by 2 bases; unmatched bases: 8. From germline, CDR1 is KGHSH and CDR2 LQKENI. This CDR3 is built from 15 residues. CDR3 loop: CASSGEQGNTDTQYF. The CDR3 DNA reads TGTGCCAGCTCGGGGGAACAGGGGAACACAGATACGCAGTATTTT.

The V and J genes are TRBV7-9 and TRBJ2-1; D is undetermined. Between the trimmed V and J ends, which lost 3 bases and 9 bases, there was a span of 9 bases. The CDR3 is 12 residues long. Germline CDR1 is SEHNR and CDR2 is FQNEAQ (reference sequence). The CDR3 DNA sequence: TGTGCCAGCAGCTTGACTTCCTCTGAGCAGTTCTTC. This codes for CASSLTSSEQFF.

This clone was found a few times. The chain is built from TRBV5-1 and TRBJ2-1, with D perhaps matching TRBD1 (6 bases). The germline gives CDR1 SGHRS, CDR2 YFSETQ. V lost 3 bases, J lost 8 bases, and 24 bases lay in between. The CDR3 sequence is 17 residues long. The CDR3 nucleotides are TGCGCCAGCAGCTCGACAGGATTCGGATATACAGGCGATGAGCAGTTCTTC. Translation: CASSSTGFGYTGDEQFF. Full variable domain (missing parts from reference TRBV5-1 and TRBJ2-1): KAGVTQTPRYLIKTRGQQVTLSCSPISGHRSVSWYQQTPGQGLQFLFEYFSETQRNKGNFPGRFSGRQFSNSRSEMNVSTLELGDSALYLCASSSTGFGYTGDEQFFGPGTRLTVL.

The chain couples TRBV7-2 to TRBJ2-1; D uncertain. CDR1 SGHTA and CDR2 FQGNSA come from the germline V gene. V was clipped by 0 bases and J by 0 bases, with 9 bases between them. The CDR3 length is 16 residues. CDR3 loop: CASSLAGSASYNEQFF. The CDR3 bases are TGTGCCAGCAGCTTAGCGGGCAGTGCCTCCTACAATGAGCAGTTCTTC.